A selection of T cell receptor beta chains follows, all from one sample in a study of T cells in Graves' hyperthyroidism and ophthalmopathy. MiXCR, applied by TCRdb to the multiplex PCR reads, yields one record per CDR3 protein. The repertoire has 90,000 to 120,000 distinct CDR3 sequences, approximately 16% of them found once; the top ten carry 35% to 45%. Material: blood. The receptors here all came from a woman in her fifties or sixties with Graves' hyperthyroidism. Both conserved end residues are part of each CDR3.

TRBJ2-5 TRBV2 CASKRTSGILGETQYF
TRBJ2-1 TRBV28 CASSLSGRAYNEQFF
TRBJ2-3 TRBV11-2 CASSSGRARYAQYF
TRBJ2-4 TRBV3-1 CASSQDIAGLAKNIQYF
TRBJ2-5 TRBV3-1 CASRREETQYF
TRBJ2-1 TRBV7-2 CASSPRATHSYNEQFF
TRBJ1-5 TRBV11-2 CASSRDRDQPQHF
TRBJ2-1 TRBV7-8 CATSEGPNEQFF
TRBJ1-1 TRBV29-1 CSVDDRGATEAFF
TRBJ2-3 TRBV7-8 CASSPFDQGVEDTQYF
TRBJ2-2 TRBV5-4 CASSKGTGNTGELFF
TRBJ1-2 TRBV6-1 CASNLDREDYGYTF
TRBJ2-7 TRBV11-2 CASSFQRGVIGEQYF
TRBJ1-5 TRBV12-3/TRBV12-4 CASSAEGPQHF
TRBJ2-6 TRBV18 CASSPGVSGANVLTF
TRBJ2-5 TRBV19 CASRNLLAGERQYF
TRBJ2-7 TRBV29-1 CSARRNDEQYF
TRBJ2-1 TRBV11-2 CASSAGLAPYNEQFF
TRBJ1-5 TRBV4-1 CASSQEGNSYSNQPQHF
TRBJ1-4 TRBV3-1 CASSPGGGDEKLFF
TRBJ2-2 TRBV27 CASSPEVRRSPGELFF
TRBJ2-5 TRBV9 CASSTGGQLTKETQYF
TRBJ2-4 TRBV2 CASSPEDIQYF
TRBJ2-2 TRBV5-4 CASSFGGAGELFF
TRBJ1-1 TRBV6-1 CASRWSRNTEAFF
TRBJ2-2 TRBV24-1 CATSDPGLRAGELFF
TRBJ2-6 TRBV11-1 CASSLSPGQGGAGANVLTF
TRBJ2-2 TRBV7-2 CASSTSGSSTGELFF
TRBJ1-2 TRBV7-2 CASSLPGHTPYGYTF
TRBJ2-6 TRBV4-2 CASSQDSRGRGSGANVLTF
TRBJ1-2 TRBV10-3 CAISAGGYGYTF
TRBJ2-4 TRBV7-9 CASSLGQVHPVAKNIQYF
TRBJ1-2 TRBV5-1 CASSFRADYSYTF
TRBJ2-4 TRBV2 CASGGQSFSKNIQYF
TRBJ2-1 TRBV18 CASSRDSSYNEQFF
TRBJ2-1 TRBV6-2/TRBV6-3 CASSRGTSGSGEQFF
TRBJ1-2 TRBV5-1 CASSGGTENIYTF
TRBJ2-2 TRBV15 CATSRLAGGAPTGELFF
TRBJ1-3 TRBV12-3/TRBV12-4 CASSSPEAFNTIYF
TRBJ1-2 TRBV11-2 CASSPGGWEPNYGYTF
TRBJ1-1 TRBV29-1 CSVERPTEAFF
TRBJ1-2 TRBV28 CASSQIYGYTF
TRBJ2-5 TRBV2 CASSSVRGAITIQETQYF
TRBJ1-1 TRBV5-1 CASAPGEMNTEAFF
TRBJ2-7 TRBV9 CASSASSGSREQYF
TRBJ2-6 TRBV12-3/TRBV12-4 CASSDITGGSGANVLTF
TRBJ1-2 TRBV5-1 CASSLRGGSNYGYTF
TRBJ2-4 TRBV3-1 CASSQERPNRKNIQYF
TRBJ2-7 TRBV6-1 CASSQTGLASYEQYF
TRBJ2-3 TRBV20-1 CSASASGMVSSTDTQYF
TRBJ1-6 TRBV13 CASSPNNSPLHF
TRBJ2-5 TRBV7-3 CASSLSSGTWETQYF
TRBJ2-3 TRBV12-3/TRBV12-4 CASSADRKSTDTQYF
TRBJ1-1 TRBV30 CAWSVPAGRNTEAFF
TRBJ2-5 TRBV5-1 CASSFRGQGGGQTQYF